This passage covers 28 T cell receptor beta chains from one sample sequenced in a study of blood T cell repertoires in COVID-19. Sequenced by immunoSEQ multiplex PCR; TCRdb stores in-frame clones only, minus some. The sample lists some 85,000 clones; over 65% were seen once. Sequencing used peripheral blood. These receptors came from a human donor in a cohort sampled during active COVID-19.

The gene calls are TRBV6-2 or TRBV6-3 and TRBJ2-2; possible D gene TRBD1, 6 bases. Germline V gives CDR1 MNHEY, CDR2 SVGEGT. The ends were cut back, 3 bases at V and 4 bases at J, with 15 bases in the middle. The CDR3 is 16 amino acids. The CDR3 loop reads CASSYGGTLTTGELFF. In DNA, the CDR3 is TGTGCCAGCAGTTATGGTGGGACACTCACCACCGGGGAGCTGTTTTTT.

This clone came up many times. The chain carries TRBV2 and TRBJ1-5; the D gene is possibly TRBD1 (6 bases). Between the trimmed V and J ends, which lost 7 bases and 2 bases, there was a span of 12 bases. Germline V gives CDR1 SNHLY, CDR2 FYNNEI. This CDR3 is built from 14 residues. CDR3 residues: CASTSGVGNQPQHF. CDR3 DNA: TGTGCCAGCACGTCAGGGGTTGGCAATCAGCCCCAGCATTTT.

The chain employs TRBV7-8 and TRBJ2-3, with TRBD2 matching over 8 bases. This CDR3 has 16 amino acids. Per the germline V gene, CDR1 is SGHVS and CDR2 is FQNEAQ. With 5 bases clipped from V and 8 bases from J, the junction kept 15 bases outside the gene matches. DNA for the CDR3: TGTGCCAGCAGCCGAGCCGGACTAGCAGACGTTTCTACGCAGTATTTT. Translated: CASSRAGLADVSTQYF. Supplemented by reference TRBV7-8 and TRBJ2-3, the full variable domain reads GAGVSQSPRYKVAKRGQDVALRCDPISGHVSLFWYQQALGQGPEFLTYFQNEAQLDKSGLPSDRFFAERPEGSVSTLKIQRTQQEDSAVYLCASSRAGLADVSTQYFGPGTRLTVL.

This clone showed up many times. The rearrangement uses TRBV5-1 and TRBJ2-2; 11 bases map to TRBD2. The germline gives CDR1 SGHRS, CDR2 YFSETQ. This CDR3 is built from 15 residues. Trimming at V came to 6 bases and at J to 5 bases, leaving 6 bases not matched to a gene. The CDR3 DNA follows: TGCGCCAGCAACGCACTAGCGGGAGTTACCGGGGAGCTGTTTTTT. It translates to CASNALAGVTGELFF.

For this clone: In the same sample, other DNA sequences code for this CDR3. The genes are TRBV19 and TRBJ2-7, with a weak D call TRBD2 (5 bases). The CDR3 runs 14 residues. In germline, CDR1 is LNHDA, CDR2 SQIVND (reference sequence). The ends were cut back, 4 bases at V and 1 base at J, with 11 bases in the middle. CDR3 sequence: CASSSGGGSYEQYF. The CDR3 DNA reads TGTGCCAGTAGTAGTGGAGGAGGATCCTACGAGCAGTACTTC.

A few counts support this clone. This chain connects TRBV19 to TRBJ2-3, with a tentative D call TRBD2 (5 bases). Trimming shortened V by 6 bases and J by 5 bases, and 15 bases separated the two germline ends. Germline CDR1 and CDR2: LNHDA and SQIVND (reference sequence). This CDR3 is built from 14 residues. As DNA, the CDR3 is TGTGCCAGTAGGGGTGGCGGTGGAGGAGATACGCAGTATTTT. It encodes CASRGGGGGDTQYF. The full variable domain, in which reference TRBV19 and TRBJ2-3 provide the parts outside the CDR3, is DGGITQSPKYLFRKEGQNVTLSCEQNLNHDAMYWYRQDPGQGLRLIYYSQIVNDFQKGDIAEGYSVSREKKESFPLTVTSAQKNPTAFYLCASRGGGGGDTQYFGPGTRLTVL.

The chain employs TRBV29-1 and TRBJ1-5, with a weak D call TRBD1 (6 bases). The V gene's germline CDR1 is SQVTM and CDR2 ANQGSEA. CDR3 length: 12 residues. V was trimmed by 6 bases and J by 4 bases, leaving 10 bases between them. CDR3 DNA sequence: TGCAGCGTAAGGACAGCGAATCAGCCCCAGCATTTT. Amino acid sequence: CSVRTANQPQHF.

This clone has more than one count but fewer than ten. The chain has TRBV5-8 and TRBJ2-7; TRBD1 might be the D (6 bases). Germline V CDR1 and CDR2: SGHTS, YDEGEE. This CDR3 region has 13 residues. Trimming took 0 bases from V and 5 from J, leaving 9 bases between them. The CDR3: CASSLVNRDEQYF. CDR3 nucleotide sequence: TGTGCCAGCAGCTTGGTAAACAGGGACGAGCAGTACTTC.

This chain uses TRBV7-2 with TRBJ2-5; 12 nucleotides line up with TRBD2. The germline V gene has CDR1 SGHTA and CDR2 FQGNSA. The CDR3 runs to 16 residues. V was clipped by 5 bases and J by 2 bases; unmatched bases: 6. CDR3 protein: CASSTGLAGTQETQYF. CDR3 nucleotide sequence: TGTGCCAGCAGCACGGGACTAGCGGGTACTCAAGAGACCCAGTACTTC.

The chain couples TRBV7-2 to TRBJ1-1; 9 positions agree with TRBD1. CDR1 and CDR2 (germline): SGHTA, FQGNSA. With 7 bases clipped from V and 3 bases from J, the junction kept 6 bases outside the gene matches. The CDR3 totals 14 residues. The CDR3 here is CASITGGAHTEAFF. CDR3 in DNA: TGTGCCAGCATCACAGGGGGCGCACACACTGAAGCTTTCTTT. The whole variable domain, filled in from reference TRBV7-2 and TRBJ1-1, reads GAGVSQSPSNKVTEKGKDVELRCDPISGHTALYWYRQSLGQGLEFLIYFQGNSAPDKSGLPSDRFSAERTGGSVSTLTIQRTQQEDSAVYLCASITGGAHTEAFFGQGTRLTVV.

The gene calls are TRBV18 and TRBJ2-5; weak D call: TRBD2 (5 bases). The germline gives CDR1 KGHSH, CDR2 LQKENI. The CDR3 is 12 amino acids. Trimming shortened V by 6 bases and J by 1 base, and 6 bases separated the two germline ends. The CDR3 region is CASSRGQETQYF. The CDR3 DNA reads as TGTGCCAGCTCCCGGGGCCAAGAGACCCAGTACTTC.

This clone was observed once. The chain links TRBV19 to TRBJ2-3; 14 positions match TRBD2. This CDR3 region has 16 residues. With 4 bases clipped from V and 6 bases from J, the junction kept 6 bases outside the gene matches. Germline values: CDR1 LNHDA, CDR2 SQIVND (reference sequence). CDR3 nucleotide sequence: TGTGCCAGTAGTACAGGACTAGCGGGAGGATTGGATACGCAGTATTTT. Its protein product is CASSTGLAGGLDTQYF.

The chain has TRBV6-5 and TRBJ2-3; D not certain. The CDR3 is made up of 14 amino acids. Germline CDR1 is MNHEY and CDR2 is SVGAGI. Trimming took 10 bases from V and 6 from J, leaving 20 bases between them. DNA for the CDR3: TGTGCCACCCCAAACCCCACTCGCCGGGATACGCAGTATTTT. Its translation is CATPNPTRRDTQYF.

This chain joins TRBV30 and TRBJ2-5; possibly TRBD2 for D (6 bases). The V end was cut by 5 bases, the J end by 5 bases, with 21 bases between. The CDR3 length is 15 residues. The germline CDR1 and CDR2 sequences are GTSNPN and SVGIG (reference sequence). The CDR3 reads CAWGTVREPRETQYF. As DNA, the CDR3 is TGTGCCTGGGGAACGGTACGGGAGCCCCGGGAGACCCAGTACTTC.

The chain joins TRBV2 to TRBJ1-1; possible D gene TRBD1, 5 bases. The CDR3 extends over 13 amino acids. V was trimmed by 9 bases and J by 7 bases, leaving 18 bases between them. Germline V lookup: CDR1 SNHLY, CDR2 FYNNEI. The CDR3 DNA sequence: TGTGCCAGGGAAGGGGCCAGTAAGTATGAAGCTTTCTTT. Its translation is CAREGASKYEAFF.

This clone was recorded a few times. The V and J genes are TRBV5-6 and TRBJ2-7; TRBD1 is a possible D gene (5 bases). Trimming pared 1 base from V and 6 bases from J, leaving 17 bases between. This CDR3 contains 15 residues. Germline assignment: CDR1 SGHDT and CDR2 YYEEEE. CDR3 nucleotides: TGTGCCAGCAGCTTGCTACAGGACCTTCTTGGCGAGCAGTACTTC. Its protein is CASSLLQDLLGEQYF.

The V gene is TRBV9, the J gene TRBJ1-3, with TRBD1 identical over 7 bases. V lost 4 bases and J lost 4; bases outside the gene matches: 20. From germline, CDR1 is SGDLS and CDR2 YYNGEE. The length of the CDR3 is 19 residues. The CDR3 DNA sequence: TGTGCCAGCAGCCCACGGGACAGACCATCCCTCACCCCAGGAAACACCATATATTTT. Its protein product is CASSPRDRPSLTPGNTIYF.

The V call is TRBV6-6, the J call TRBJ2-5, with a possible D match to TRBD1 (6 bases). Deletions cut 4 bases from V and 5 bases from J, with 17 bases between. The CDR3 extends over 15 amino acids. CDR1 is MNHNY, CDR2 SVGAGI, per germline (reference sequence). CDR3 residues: CASSWGQGQVETQYF. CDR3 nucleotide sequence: TGTGCCAGCAGTTGGGGGCAGGGGCAGGTCGAGACCCAGTACTTC.

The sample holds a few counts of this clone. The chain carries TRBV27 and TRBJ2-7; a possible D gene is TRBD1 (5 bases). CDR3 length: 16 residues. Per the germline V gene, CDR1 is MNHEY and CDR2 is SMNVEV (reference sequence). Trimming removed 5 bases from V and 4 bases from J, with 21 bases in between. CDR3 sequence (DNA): TGTGCCAGCAGTCGGGCTTCGGTTATAACAGGATACGAGCAGTACTTC. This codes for CASSRASVITGYEQYF.

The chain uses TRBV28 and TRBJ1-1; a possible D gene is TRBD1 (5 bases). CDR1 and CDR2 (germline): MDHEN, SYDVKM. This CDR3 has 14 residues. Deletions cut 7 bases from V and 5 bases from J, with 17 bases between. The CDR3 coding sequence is TGTGCCAGCAATCTTCCGGATCAGGGAACTGAAGCTTTCTTT. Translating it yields CASNLPDQGTEAFF. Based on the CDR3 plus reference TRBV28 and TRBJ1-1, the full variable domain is DVKVTQSSRYLVKRTGEKVFLECVQDMDHENMFWYRQDPGLGLRLIYFSYDVKMKEKGDIPEGYSVSREKKERFSLILESASTNQTSMYLCASNLPDQGTEAFFGQGTRLTVV.

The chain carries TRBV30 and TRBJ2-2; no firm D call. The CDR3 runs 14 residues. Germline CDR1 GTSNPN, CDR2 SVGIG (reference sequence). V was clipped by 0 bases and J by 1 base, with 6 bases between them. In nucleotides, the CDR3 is TGTGCCTGGAGTGTATCATGGAACACCGGGGAGCTGTTTTTT. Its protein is CAWSVSWNTGELFF.

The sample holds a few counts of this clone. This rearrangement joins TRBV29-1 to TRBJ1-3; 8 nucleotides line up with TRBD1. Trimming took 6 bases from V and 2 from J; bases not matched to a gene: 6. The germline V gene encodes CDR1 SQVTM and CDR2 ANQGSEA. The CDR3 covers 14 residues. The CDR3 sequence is CSVQADRAGNTIYF. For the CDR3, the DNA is TGCAGCGTCCAAGCGGACAGGGCTGGAAACACCATATATTTT.

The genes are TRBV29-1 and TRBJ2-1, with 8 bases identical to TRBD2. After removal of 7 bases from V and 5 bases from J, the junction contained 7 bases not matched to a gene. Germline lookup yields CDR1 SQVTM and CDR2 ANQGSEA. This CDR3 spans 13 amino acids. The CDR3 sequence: CSGWSGSNNEQFF. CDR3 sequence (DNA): TGCAGCGGGTGGAGCGGGAGCAACAATGAGCAGTTCTTC.

The CDR3 DNA sequence: TGTGCCTGGAGTTCCCTTTGGAACACTGAAGCTTTCTTT. Amino acids: CAWSSLWNTEAFF. The rearrangement links TRBV30 to TRBJ1-1; D is unclear. Germline CDR1 is GTSNPN and CDR2 is SVGIG (reference sequence). The CDR3 loop spans 13 amino acids. The V gene lost 2 bases and the J gene lost 1 base, with 8 bases spanning the gap.

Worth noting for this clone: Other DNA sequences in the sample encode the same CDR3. CDR3 loop: CASSPSTDTQYF. The CDR3 nucleotides read TGTGCCAGCAGTCCTAGCACAGATACGCAGTATTTT. V usage is TRBV27 and J usage is TRBJ2-3; D is ambiguous. The CDR3 contains 12 residues. In germline, CDR1 is MNHEY, CDR2 SMNVEV (reference sequence). The V end lost 5 bases, the J end lost 0 bases, and 3 bases lay between the germline ends.

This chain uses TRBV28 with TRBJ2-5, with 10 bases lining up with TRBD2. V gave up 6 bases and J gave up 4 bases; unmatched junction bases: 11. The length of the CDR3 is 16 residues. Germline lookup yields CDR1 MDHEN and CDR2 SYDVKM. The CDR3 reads CASSFGAGGPLETQYF. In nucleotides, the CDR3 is TGTGCCAGCAGCTTTGGAGCGGGAGGGCCTCTAGAGACCCAGTACTTC. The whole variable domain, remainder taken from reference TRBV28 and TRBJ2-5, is DVKVTQSSRYLVKRTGEKVFLECVQDMDHENMFWYRQDPGLGLRLIYFSYDVKMKEKGDIPEGYSVSREKKERFSLILESASTNQTSMYLCASSFGAGGPLETQYFGPGTRLLVL.

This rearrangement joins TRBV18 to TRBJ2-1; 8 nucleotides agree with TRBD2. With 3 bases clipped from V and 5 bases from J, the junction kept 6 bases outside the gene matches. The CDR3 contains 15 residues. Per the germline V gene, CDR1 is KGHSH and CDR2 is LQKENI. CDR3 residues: CASSPRAGGDNEQFF. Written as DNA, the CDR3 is TGTGCCAGCTCACCCCGCGCGGGAGGTGACAATGAGCAGTTCTTC.

DNA of the CDR3: TGTGCCACCAGTGATTTGGGGGGACTAGCGGCAGAGCAGTTCTTC. The encoded protein is CATSDLGGLAAEQFF. This chain uses TRBV24-1 with TRBJ2-1, with 11 bases aligning to TRBD2. Germline V lookup: CDR1 KGHDR, CDR2 SFDVKD. With V trimmed by 0 bases and J by 10 bases, 4 bases remained unmatched. The CDR3 consists of 15 residues.